This paragraph covers one T cell receptor (beta chain) sequence. V trimming: 7 bases; J trimming: 5 bases; junction bases outside the gene matches: 13. Germline values: CDR1 SGHRS, CDR2 YFSETQ. The CDR3 spans 15 residues. The assay was immunoSEQ multiplex PCR, and TCRdb's table has in-frame clones only and misses some. The sample shows around 30,000 clones, roughly 84% of them seen only once. The data derive from a study of OX40 agonist ivuxolimab in advanced cancers. Study overall: Dosing consisted of intravenous ivuxolimab at 0.01 to 10 mg/kg every 2 weeks. Three patients responded partially, comprising one with hepatocellular carcinoma and two with cutaneous melanoma. Patients undergoing dose escalation presented with hepatocellular carcinoma, melanoma, renal cell or head and neck cancer.

The investigators sampled blood at baseline, at cycle 4 day 1, and at cycle 7 day 1. The sequence was collected from an adult with an advanced solid tumor such as melanoma, head and neck, liver or kidney cancer. The source material was CD4+ or CD8+ T cells sorted from blood, sampled in a trial of the OX40 agonist ivuxolimab. The gene calls are TRBV5-1 and TRBJ2-7, with 9 nucleotides matching TRBD1. In DNA, the CDR3 is TGCGCCAGCGGGCCATTGGGACAGGGAATCGACGAGCAGTACTTC. This codes for CASGPLGQGIDEQYF.